This T cell receptor (beta chain) was sequenced for a study of blood T cell repertoires in COVID-19. Across the study: Whether acute or convalescent, the COVID-19 samples came from the United States, Italy and Spain. T cells, B-cell-depleted T cells, or PBMCs provided the cDNA or gDNA that served as material.

V was clipped by 3 bases and J by 0 bases; unmatched bases: 4. Germline assignment: CDR1 SGHDN and CDR2 FVKESK. The CDR3 runs to 15 residues. Under the authors' procedure: By means of reference gene primer amplification, nucleated cell counts were estimated. Repertoires were generated with immunoSEQ multiplex PCR, while TCRdb's copy carries only in-frame clones and drops some. That table supplies the V and J calls and clone size; D and trimming were determined from the DNA. The table shows around 130,000 clones, with approximately 90% occurring only once. The origin of this receptor is a woman between 45 and 65 years old with acute or convalescent COVID-19. The sequencing sample was made of peripheral blood. This chain uses TRBV14 with TRBJ2-5; TRBD2 matches 7 bases. The CDR3, as DNA: TGTGCCAGCAGCCACCGGACTAGTAACCAAGAGACCCAGTACTTC. Translated: CASSHRTSNQETQYF.